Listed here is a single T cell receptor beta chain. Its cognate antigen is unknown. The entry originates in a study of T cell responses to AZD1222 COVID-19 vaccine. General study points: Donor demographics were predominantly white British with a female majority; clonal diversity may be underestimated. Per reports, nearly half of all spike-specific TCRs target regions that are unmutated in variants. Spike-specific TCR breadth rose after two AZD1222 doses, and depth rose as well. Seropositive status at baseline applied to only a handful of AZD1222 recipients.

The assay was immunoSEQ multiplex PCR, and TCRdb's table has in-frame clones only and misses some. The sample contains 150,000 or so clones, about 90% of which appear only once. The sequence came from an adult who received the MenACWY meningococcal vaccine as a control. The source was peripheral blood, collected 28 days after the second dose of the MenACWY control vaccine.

CDR3 amino acids: CASGFTNTGELFF. DNA of the CDR3: TGTGCCAGCGGCTTTACGAACACCGGGGAGCTGTTTTTT. The gene calls are TRBV6-5 and TRBJ2-2, with D unresolved. V dropped 8 bases and J dropped 0 bases, with 7 bases sitting between them. The CDR3 has 13 amino acids. Germline V lookup: CDR1 MNHEY, CDR2 SVGAGI.